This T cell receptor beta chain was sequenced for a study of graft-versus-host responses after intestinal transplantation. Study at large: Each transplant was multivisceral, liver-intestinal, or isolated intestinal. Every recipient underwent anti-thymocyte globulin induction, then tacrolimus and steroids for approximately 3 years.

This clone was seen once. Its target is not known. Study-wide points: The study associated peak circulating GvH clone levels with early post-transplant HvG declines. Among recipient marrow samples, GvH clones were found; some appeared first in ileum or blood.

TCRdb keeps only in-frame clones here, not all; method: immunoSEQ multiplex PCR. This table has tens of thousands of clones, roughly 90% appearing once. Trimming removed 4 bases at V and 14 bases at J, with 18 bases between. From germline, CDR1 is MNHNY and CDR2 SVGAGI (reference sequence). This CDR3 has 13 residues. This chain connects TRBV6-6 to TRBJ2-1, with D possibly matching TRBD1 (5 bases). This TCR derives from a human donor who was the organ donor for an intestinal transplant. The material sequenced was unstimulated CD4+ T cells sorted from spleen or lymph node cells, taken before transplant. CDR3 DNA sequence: TGTGCCAGCAGTTCCTCTCAGGGTCTAGTCGAGTTCTTC. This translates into CASSSSQGLVEFF.